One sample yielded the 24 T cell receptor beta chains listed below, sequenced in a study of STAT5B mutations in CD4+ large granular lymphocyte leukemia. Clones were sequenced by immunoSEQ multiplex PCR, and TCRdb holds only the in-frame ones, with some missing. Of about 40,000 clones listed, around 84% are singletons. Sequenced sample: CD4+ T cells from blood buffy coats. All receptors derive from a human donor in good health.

The CDR3 spells CASSPGTWNYGYTF. CDR3 DNA sequence: TGTGCCAGCAGCCCGGGGACGTGGAACTATGGCTACACCTTC. The V and J genes are TRBV14 and TRBJ1-2; tentatively, D is TRBD1 (5 bases). V lost 4 bases and J 2 bases, leaving 11 bases between the germline ends. The CDR3 consists of 14 residues. Germline values: CDR1 SGHDN, CDR2 FVKESK.

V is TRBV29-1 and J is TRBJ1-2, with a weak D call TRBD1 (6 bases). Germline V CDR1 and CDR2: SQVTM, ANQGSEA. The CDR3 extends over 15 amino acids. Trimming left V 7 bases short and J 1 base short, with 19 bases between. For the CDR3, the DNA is TGCAGCGCCTGGGCTCCGGGGGCCGGTAACTATGGCTACACCTTC. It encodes CSAWAPGAGNYGYTF.

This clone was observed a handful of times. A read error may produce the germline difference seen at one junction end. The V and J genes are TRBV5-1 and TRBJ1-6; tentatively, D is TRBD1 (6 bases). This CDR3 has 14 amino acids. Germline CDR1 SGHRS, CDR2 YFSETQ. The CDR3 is CASRRLQGNSPLHF. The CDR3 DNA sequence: TGCGCCAGCAGACGACTACAGGGTAATTCGCCCCTCCACTTT.

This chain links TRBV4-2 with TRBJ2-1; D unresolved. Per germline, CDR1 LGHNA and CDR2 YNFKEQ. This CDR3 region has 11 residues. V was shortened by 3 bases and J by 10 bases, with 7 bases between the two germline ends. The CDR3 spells CASSQEREQFF. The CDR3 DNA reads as TGTGCCAGCAGCCAGGAACGGGAGCAGTTCTTC.

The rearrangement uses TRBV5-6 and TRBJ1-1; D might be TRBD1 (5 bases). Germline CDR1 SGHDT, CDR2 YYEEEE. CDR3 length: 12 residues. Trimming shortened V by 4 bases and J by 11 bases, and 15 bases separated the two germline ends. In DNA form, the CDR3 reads TGTGCCAGCAGCCGGATGGGGGGTAGGGCTTTCTTT. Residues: CASSRMGGRAFF.

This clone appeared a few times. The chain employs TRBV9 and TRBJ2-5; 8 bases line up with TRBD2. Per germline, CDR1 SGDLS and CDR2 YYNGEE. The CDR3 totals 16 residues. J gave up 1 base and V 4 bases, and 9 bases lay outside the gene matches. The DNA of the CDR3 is TGTGCCAGCAGCCCCCGGGGGGGATCGGCCCAAGAGACCCAGTACTTC. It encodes CASSPRGGSAQETQYF.

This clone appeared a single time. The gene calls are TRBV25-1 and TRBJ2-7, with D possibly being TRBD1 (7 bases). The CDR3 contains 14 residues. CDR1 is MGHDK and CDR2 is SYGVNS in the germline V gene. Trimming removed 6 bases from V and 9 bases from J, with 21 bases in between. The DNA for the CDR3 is TGTGCCAGCAGCCCGACAGGGAAGGGGGAGGCGCAGTACTTC. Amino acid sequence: CASSPTGKGEAQYF.

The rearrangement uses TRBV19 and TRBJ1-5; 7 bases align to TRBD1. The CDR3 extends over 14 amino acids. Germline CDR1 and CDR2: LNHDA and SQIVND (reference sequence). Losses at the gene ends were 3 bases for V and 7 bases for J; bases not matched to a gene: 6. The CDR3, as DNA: TGTGCCAGTAGTATTCTTCAGGGGGACCAGCCCCAGCATTTT. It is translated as CASSILQGDQPQHF.

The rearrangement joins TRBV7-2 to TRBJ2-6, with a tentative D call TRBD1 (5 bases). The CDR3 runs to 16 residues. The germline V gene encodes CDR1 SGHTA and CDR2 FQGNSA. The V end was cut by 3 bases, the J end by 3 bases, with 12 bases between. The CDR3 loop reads CASSLASTVGANVLTF. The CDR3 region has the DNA TGTGCCAGCAGCTTGGCGTCGACAGTTGGGGCCAACGTCCTGACTTTC.

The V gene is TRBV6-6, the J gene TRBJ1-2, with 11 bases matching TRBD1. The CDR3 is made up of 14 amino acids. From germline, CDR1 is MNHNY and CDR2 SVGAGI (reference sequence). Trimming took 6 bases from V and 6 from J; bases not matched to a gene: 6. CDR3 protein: CASRPGQGADGYTF. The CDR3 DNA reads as TGTGCCAGCAGACCCGGACAGGGGGCCGATGGCTACACCTTC.

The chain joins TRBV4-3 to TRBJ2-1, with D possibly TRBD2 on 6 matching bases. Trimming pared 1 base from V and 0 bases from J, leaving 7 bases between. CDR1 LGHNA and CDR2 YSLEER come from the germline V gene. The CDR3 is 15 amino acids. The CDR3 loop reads CASSQVGGSYNEQFF. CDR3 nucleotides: TGCGCCAGCAGCCAAGTGGGGGGCTCCTACAATGAGCAGTTCTTC.

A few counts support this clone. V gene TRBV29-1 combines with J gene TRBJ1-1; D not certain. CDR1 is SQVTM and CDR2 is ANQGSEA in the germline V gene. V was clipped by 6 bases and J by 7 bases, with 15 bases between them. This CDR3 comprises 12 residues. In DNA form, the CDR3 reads TGCAGCGTAGGAGGACCGGAGCGTGAAGCTTTCTTT. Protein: CSVGGPEREAFF.

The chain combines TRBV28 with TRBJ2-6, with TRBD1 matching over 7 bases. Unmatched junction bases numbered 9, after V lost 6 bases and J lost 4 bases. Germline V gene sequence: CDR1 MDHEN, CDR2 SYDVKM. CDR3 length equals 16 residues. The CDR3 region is CASRGQTHLGANVLTF. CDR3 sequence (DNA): TGTGCCAGCAGGGGACAGACACACTTGGGGGCCAACGTCCTGACTTTC.

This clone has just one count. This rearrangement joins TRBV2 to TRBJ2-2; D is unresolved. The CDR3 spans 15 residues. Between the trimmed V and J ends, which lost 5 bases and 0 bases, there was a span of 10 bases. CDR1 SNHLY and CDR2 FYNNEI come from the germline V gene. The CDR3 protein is CASSPLEPNTGELFF. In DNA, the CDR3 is TGTGCCAGCAGTCCTTTAGAACCGAACACCGGGGAGCTGTTTTTT.

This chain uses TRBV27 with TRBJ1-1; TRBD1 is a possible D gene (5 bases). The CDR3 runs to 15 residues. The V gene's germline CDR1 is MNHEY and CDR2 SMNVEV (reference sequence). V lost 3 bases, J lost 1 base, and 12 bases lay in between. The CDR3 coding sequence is TGTGCCAGCAGTTTTACGGGGGGATGGAACACTGAAGCTTTCTTT. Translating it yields CASSFTGGWNTEAFF.

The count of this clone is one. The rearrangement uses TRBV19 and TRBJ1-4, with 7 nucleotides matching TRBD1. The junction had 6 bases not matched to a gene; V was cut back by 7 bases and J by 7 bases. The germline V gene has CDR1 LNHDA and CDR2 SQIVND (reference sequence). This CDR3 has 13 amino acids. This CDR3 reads CASTRGPGEKLFF. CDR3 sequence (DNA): TGTGCCAGTACGAGGGGGCCAGGTGAAAAACTGTTTTTT.

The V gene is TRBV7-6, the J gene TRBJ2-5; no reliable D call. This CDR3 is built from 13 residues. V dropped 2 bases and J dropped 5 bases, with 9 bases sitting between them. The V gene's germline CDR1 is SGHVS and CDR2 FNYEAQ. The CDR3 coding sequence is TGTGCCAGCAGCTTAAGTAACCGGGAGACCCAGTACTTC. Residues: CASSLSNRETQYF. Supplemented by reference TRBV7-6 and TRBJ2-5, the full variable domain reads GAGVSQSPRYKVTKRGQDVALRCDPISGHVSLYWYRQALGQGPEFLTYFNYEAQQDKSGLPNDRFSAERPEGSISTLTIQRTEQRDSAMYRCASSLSNRETQYFGPGTRLLVL.

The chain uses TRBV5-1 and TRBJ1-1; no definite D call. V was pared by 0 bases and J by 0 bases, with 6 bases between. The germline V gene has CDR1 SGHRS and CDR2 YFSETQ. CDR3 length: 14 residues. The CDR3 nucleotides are TGCGCCAGCAGCTTGGGGGTATTGAACACTGAAGCTTTCTTT. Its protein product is CASSLGVLNTEAFF.

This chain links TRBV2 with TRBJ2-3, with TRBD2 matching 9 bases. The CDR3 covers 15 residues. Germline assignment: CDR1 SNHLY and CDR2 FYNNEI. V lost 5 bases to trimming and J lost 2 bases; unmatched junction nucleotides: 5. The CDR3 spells CASSKREVDTDTQYF. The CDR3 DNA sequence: TGTGCCAGCAGTAAGCGGGAGGTGGACACAGATACGCAGTATTTT.

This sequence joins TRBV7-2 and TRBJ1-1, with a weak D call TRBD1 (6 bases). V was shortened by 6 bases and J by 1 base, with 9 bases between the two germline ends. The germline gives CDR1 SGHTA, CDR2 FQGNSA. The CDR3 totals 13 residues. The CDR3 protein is CASSLGQNTEAFF. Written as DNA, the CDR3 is TGTGCCAGCAGTTTGGGACAGAACACTGAAGCTTTCTTT.

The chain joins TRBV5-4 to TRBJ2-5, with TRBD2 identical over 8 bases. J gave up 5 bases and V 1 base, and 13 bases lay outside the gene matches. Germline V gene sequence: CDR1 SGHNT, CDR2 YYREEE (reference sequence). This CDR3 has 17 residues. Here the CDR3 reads CASSLKSGGAGTETQYF. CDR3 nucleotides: TGTGCCAGCAGCTTGAAGAGCGGGGGCGCTGGAACGGAGACCCAGTACTTC.

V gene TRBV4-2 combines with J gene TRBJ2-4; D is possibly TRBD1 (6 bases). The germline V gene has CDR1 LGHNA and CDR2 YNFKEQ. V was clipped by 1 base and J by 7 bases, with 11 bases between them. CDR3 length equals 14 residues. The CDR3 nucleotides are TGTGCCAGCAGCCAAGCGGGACAATCGAACATTCAGTACTTC. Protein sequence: CASSQAGQSNIQYF.

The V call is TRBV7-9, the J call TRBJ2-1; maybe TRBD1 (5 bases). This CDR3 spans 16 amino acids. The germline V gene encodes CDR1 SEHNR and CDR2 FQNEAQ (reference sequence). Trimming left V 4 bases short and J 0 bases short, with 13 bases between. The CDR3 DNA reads TGTGCCAGCAGCTCGTCAGGGCCCAGCTCCTACAATGAGCAGTTCTTC. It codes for CASSSSGPSSYNEQFF.

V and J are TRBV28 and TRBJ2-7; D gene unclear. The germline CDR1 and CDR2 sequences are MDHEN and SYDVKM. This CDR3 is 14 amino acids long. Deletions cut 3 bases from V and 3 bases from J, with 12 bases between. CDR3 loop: CASSLSPSGYEQYF. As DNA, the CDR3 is TGTGCCAGCAGTTTGTCCCCTTCTGGCTACGAGCAGTACTTC.